This entry is about one T cell receptor beta chain. The antigen is undetermined. The sample comes from a study of blood T cells in healthy people across ages. The length of the CDR3 is 14 residues. The V gene's germline CDR1 is LGHNA and CDR2 YSLEER. Trimming cost V 4 bases and J 1 base, with 11 bases left between them. Donor samples were obtained from healthy Caucasian individuals from Russia, aged about 6 to 90. A second roughly 6 to 12 cycle PCR used barcoded and J-beta primers. Sequencing recovered at least 2.5 million CDR3-containing paired-end reads from each sample. TCRdb independently ran MiXCR on the 5' RACE reads; one entry per CDR3 protein. The sample records roughly 1.5 million distinct CDR3 sequences, 35% to 45% being singletons. Study findings and constraints: Per-million-T-cell TCR beta diversity fell roughly linearly with age.

This receptor was identified in a woman aged 18-35 years in good health. The sequenced sample was blood. The chain links TRBV4-3 to TRBJ2-7; D not certain. CDR3: CASSPTFGSYEQYF. The CDR3 region has the DNA TGCGCCAGCAGCCCTACATTCGGTTCCTACGAGCAGTACTTC.